One sample yielded the 14 T cell receptor beta chains listed below, sequenced in a study of monozygotic twins with inflammatory bowel disease. TCRdb reprocessed the 5' RACE reads and reports one entry per CDR3 protein, with no DNA. Here the sample table reports approximately 400,000 distinct CDR3 sequences. What was sequenced was blood. These TCRs come from a human donor with ulcerative colitis or Crohn's disease, or a healthy co-twin of an affected twin (not recorded which).

The chain combines TRBV5-1 with TRBJ2-3; TCRdb lists TRBD2, though no DNA is available to test this call. There are 15 residues in the CDR3. Germline V gene lookup returns CDR1 SGHRS and CDR2 YFSETQ. Here the CDR3 reads CASSSPGGSTDTQYF.

The J gene is TRBJ1-3, the V gene TRBV6-5; checking the TCRdb D call of TRBD1 is not possible without DNA. Germline V gives CDR1 MNHEY, CDR2 SVGAGI. The CDR3 is made up of 15 amino acids. The CDR3 here is CASSYLQGGGNTIYF.

The J gene is TRBJ1-6, the V gene TRBV12-3 or TRBV12-4; absent DNA, TCRdb's TRBD1 call cannot be checked. The CDR3 totals 14 residues. The CDR3 loop reads CASRPGTGSSPLHF.

J is TRBJ1-1 and V is TRBV2. The CDR3 loop spans 15 amino acids. Germline CDR1 is SNHLY and CDR2 is FYNNEI. The chain's CDR3 is CASREPQRLNTEAFF.

This chain links TRBV7-9 with TRBJ1-1; the TCRdb D gene call, TRBD1, has no DNA to confirm it. Germline values: CDR1 SEHNR, CDR2 FQNEAQ (reference sequence). The CDR3 is 16 residues long. This CDR3 is CASSHRTDDLGTEAFF. The whole variable domain, filled in from reference TRBV7-9 and TRBJ1-1, reads DTGVSQNPRHKITKRGQNVTFRCDPISEHNRLYWYRQTLGQGPEFLTYFQNEAQLEKSRLLSDRFSAERPKGSFSTLEIQRTEQGDSAMYLCASSHRTDDLGTEAFFGQGTRLTVV.

V and J are TRBV4-3 and TRBJ2-2; TCRdb gives TRBD1 as the D gene, but with no DNA this cannot be confirmed. The CDR3 loop spans 15 amino acids. The germline CDR1 and CDR2 sequences are LGHNA and YSLEER. CDR3 sequence: CASSPVEGDTGELFF.

V is TRBV30 and J is TRBJ1-1; as DNA is missing, the TRBD1 call by TCRdb cannot be tested. The CDR3 contains 14 residues. CDR1 is GTSNPN, CDR2 SVGIG, per germline (reference sequence). CDR3: CAWSRGPTNTEAFF.

The V call is TRBV15, the J call TRBJ2-5; no DNA is available, so the TRBD2 call from TCRdb remains unchecked. The germline CDR1 and CDR2 sequences are LNHNV and YYDKDF (reference sequence). The CDR3 has 15 amino acids. CDR3 protein: CATSGYRRSAETQYF.

The chain joins TRBV7-8 to TRBJ2-2; TCRdb returns TRBD2, unconfirmable since there is no DNA. In germline, CDR1 is SGHVS, CDR2 FQNEAQ. This CDR3 is 11 amino acids long. The CDR3: CASKRAGELFF. Based on the CDR3 plus reference TRBV7-8 and TRBJ2-2, the full variable domain is GAGVSQSPRYKVAKRGQDVALRCDPISGHVSLFWYQQALGQGPEFLTYFQNEAQLDKSGLPSDRFFAERPEGSVSTLKIQRTQQEDSAVYLCASKRAGELFFGEGSRLTVL.

V gene TRBV6-2 or TRBV6-3 combines with J gene TRBJ2-1; TCRdb names TRBD2, which stays unverified in the absence of DNA. CDR1 and CDR2 from the germline V gene are MNHEY and SVGEGT. The CDR3 is 15 amino acids. The chain's CDR3 is CASSPTSGSHNEQFF.

Here the CDR3 reads CSVTGTLIPYEQYF. This chain links TRBV29-1 with TRBJ2-7; TCRdb lists TRBD1, though no DNA is available to test this call. Germline V gene data show CDR1 as SQVTM and CDR2 as ANQGSEA. This CDR3 region has 14 residues.

This rearrangement joins TRBV6-5 to TRBJ1-2; the TCRdb D gene call, TRBD1, has no DNA to confirm it. Germline V gene sequence: CDR1 MNHEY, CDR2 SVGAGI. CDR3 length: 14 residues. The CDR3 loop is CASSYTGAPYGYTF.

This chain connects TRBV6-2 or TRBV6-3 to TRBJ2-2. CDR1 is MNHEY and CDR2 is SVGEGT in the germline V gene. This CDR3 is 12 amino acids long. CDR3 region: CASSFVTGELFF.

The J gene is TRBJ1-2, the V gene TRBV10-3; the TCRdb D gene call, TRBD1, has no DNA to confirm it. This CDR3 has 15 amino acids. Germline loops: CDR1 ENHRY, CDR2 SYGVKD. The chain's CDR3 is CAISDSDRRNYGYTF.